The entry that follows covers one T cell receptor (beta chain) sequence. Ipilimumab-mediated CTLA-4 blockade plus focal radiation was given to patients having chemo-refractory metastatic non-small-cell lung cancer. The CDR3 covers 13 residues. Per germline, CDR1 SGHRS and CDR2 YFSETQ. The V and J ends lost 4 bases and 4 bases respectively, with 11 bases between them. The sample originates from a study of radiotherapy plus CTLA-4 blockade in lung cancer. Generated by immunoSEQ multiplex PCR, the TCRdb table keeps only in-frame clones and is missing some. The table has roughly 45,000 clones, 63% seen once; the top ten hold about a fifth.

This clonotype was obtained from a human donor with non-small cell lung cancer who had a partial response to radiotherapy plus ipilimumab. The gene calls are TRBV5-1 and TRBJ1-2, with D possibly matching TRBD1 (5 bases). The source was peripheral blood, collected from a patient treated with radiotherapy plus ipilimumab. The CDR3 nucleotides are TGCGCCAGCAGCCAGGACACGACCTATGGCTACACCTTC. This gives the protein CASSQDTTYGYTF.